The clone carrying this T cell receptor beta chain was recorded only once. TCRdb itself ran the RACE reads through MiXCR, one entry per CDR3 protein. In the table there are 80,000 to 100,000 distinct CDR3 sequences, about 8.6% of which are singletons. This entry comes from a study of human T cells and chemical hapten exposure. The CDR3 runs to 16 residues. V lost 4 bases and J lost 2, with 16 bases in between. Germline values: CDR1 SGHRS, CDR2 YFSETQ. The sample's time point: healthy volunteer bleed at 2 weeks. It was from unfractionated whole blood that total RNA was extracted. The sequence was collected from a female donor in good health. Some clones in this sample may be carry-over from other donors' samples. Source material: whole blood. V and J are TRBV5-1 and TRBJ2-1; D may be TRBD1 or TRBD2 (5 bases each). DNA for the CDR3: TGCGCCAGCAGCCCGGCAGGGACGATTACCTACAATGAGCAGTTCTTC. Its protein product is CASSPAGTITYNEQFF.